These 21 T cell receptor beta chains were all obtained from the same sample, sequenced in a study of metastatic and nonmetastatic thyroid tumors (TCRdb year 2020). The library was built by means of PCR. TCRdb names Illumina HiSeq 4000 as the instrument used. TCRdb ran its own pipeline on the public reads, namely fastp trimming at Q25 and MiXCR clone calling, and kept in-frame beta chains. This sample lists 55,000 to 75,000 clones; roughly 18% were detected once. Together, the top ten hold around 13% of the sample. No patient had received any treatment before thyroid surgery. The sequenced sample consisted of blood. The origin of the receptors is a female donor with papillary thyroid cancer or a benign thyroid nodule (not recorded which). Some clones in this sample may be carry-over from other donors' samples.

Ten or more counts support this clone. The rearrangement uses TRBV24-1 and TRBJ2-2; 10 bases line up with TRBD2. J gave up 1 base and V 2 bases, and 3 bases lay outside the gene matches. Germline V gene lookup returns CDR1 KGHDR and CDR2 SFDVKD. The CDR3 runs to 17 residues. DNA for the CDR3: TGTGCCACCAGTGATTATCGGACTAGCGGGAACACCGGGGAGCTGTTTTTT. It yields the protein CATSDYRTSGNTGELFF.

CDR3 nucleotides: TGCAGTGCTAGAGAGCGCCAGCGGTACAATTATCAGTTCTTC. Translation gives CSARERQRYNYQFF. The chain uses TRBV20-1 and TRBJ2-1; D perhaps matches TRBD2 (5 bases). From germline, CDR1 is DFQATT and CDR2 SNEGSKA (reference sequence). V shed 0 bases and J shed 13 bases, with 19 bases lying between them. The CDR3 is 14 amino acids.

This clone was observed at least ten times. The chain recombines TRBV5-7 with TRBJ2-7; 8 positions match TRBD2. TRBV5-7 is assigned to the ORF class and has an uncertain function. The J segment lost 7 bases and the V segment lost 3 bases, leaving 12 bases of the junction unmatched. The CDR3 runs 15 residues. This CDR3 is CASSYDSGSEAEQYF. CDR3 sequence (DNA): TGTGCCAGCAGCTATGACAGCGGGAGTGAGGCTGAGCAGTACTTC.

This sequence joins TRBV6-4 and TRBJ2-3, with 13 positions matching TRBD2. The CDR3 extends over 15 amino acids. Germline lookup yields CDR1 MRHNA and CDR2 SNTAGT. V dropped 0 bases and J dropped 6; count of bases not matched to a gene: 0. The CDR3: CASSDSTSGGDTQYF. The CDR3, as DNA: TGTGCCAGCAGTGACTCGACTAGCGGGGGGGATACGCAGTATTTT.

This clone was recorded a few times. This chain joins TRBV28 and TRBJ1-5; no firm D call. The CDR3 sequence is 16 residues long. CDR1 is MDHEN and CDR2 is SYDVKM in the germline V gene. Trimming left V 3 bases short and J 0 bases short, with 12 bases between. CDR3 amino acids: CASSFFSDGSNQPQHF. As DNA, the CDR3 is TGTGCCAGCAGTTTCTTCTCGGACGGTAGCAATCAGCCCCAGCATTTT.

This clone has a count of ten or more. The chain recombines TRBV12-3 or TRBV12-4 with TRBJ2-1, with D possibly matching TRBD1 (6 bases). The CDR3 has 15 residues. V dropped 1 base and J dropped 8 bases, with 15 bases sitting between them. This chain's CDR3 is CASSLVYRVGDEQFF. Written as DNA, the CDR3 is TGTGCCAGCAGTTTAGTTTACAGGGTAGGGGATGAGCAGTTCTTC.

V usage is TRBV11-2 and J usage is TRBJ2-7; D perhaps matches TRBD1 (6 bases). V was trimmed by 1 base and J by 4 bases, leaving 14 bases between them. The V gene's germline CDR1 is SGHAT and CDR2 FQNNGV. The CDR3 contains 15 residues. CDR3 bases: TGTGCCAGCAGCTTAGCCCGGAGCAGGGGTTACGAGCAGTACTTC. Protein sequence: CASSLARSRGYEQYF.

This clone was found a few times. This chain connects TRBV20-1 to TRBJ2-4; D remains ambiguous. Per the germline V gene, CDR1 is DFQATT and CDR2 is SNEGSKA (reference sequence). Trimming pared 3 bases from V and 5 bases from J, leaving 17 bases between. There are 15 residues in the CDR3. In DNA, the CDR3 is TGCAGTGCTAGGGGTCACCCCCTTGGGGAAAACATTCAGTACTTC. Encoded protein: CSARGHPLGENIQYF.

This clone was seen repeatedly, ten times or more. The CDR3 region is CASRPPGRATEAFF. CDR3 coding DNA: TGTGCCAGTAGGCCCCCGGGGAGGGCCACTGAAGCTTTCTTT. The chain couples TRBV19 to TRBJ1-1; no clear D. Germline loops: CDR1 LNHDA, CDR2 SQIVND (reference sequence). The CDR3 sequence is 14 residues long. V was pared by 6 bases and J by 4 bases, with 15 bases between.

The chain has TRBV7-3 and TRBJ2-7, with TRBD2 matching over 8 bases. The junction had 12 bases not matched to a gene; V was cut back by 4 bases and J by 10 bases. The CDR3 consists of 14 residues. Per germline, CDR1 SGHTA and CDR2 FQGTGA. Written as DNA, the CDR3 is TGTGCCAGCAGCTCCCGTGCCAGCGGGGGCCTTCAGTACTTC. It translates to CASSSRASGGLQYF.

This clone appeared many times. The gene calls are TRBV3-1 and TRBJ1-2; 10 bases match TRBD1. V lost 1 base, J lost 8 bases, and 7 bases stayed unmatched. Per germline, CDR1 LGHDT and CDR2 YNNKEL (reference sequence). CDR3 length: 15 residues. CDR3 DNA sequence: TGTGCCAGCAGCCAAGGGGGGACAGGGGAAAGGGGCTACACCTTC. The encoded protein is CASSQGGTGERGYTF.

This clone occurred many times. The V and J genes are TRBV5-1 and TRBJ2-3; 7 nucleotides line up with TRBD1. The J segment lost 0 bases and the V segment lost 2 bases, leaving 3 bases of the junction unmatched. The CDR3 consists of 15 residues. The germline V gene has CDR1 SGHRS and CDR2 YFSETQ. Here the CDR3 DNA reads TGCGCCAGCAGCTTTGAGGGGGCGAGCACAGATACGCAGTATTTT. The encoded protein is CASSFEGASTDTQYF.

V gene TRBV10-3 combines with J gene TRBJ1-1, with 8 bases matching TRBD1. CDR3 length equals 14 residues. Germline V gene data show CDR1 as ENHRY and CDR2 as SYGVKD. Losses at the gene ends were 6 bases for V and 5 bases for J; bases not matched to a gene: 8. CDR3 sequence (DNA): TGTGCCATCAGCGTCAAACAGGGGGATACTGAAGCTTTCTTT. This translates into CAISVKQGDTEAFF.

This clone was seen more than once but under ten times. The chain uses TRBV7-9 and TRBJ1-2, with 9 positions matching TRBD1. Trimming at V came to 4 bases and at J to 4 bases, leaving 4 bases not matched to a gene. Germline loops: CDR1 SEHNR, CDR2 FQNEAQ (reference sequence). CDR3 length: 14 residues. The CDR3 protein is CASSSEGQGYGYTF. CDR3 bases: TGTGCCAGCAGCTCAGAGGGACAGGGCTATGGCTACACCTTC.

This clone came up many times. The chain is built from TRBV6-2 or TRBV6-3 and TRBJ2-3, with D unclear. The CDR3 is made up of 13 amino acids. CDR1 is MNHEY and CDR2 is SVGEGT in the germline V gene. V was trimmed by 6 bases and J by 1 base, leaving 8 bases between them. The CDR3 sequence is CASRSLGTDTQYF. The CDR3 DNA is TGTGCCAGCAGATCTCTAGGCACAGATACGCAGTATTTT.

This clone was counted at least ten times. This clone may be a read error of a much larger clone one base away. The rearrangement uses TRBV30 and TRBJ2-2, with D maybe TRBD2 (5 bases). The CDR3 is made up of 12 amino acids. Per the germline V gene, CDR1 is GTSNPN and CDR2 is SVGIG (reference sequence). The CDR3 loop is CAWGASTGEPFF. The CDR3 nucleotides are TGTGCCTGGGGTGCAAGCACCGGGGAGCCGTTTTTT.

The CDR3 loop reads CASSPFFMNTGELFF. DNA for the CDR3: TGTGCCAGCTCACCATTTTTCATGAACACCGGGGAGCTGTTTTTT. This chain joins TRBV18 and TRBJ2-2, with unresolved D. The germline gives CDR1 KGHSH, CDR2 LQKENI. This CDR3 is built from 15 residues. The V and J ends lost 2 bases and 1 base respectively, with 8 bases between them.

This clone was counted ten times or more. The chain carries TRBV27 and TRBJ2-7, with unresolved D. The V end was cut by 3 bases, the J end by 7 bases, with 7 bases between. CDR1 MNHEY and CDR2 SMNVEV come from the germline V gene (reference sequence). The CDR3 length is 11 residues. The CDR3 DNA reads as TGTGCCAGCAGTTTGGGAACGGAGCAGTACTTC. Its protein is CASSLGTEQYF.

This clone was counted between two and nine times. The chain uses TRBV12-3 or TRBV12-4 and TRBJ2-5; D is unresolved. V shed 2 bases and J shed 2 bases, with 9 bases lying between them. The CDR3 length is 14 residues. CDR3 loop: CASSLRPEQETQYF. DNA for the CDR3: TGTGCCAGCAGTTTAAGGCCGGAACAAGAGACCCAGTACTTC.

At least ten counts were recorded for this clone. The J gene is TRBJ2-1, the V gene TRBV11-2; possibly TRBD2 for D (7 bases). The length of the CDR3 is 15 residues. Germline CDR1 and CDR2: SGHAT and FQNNGV. Deletions cut 8 bases from V and 4 bases from J, with 18 bases between. The CDR3 DNA sequence: TGTGCCAGCCTTGACCCGGGGGGCGGTTACAATGAGCAGTTCTTC. It translates to CASLDPGGGYNEQFF.

This clone has a count of ten or more. The chain carries TRBV6-6 and TRBJ2-3; TRBD2 aligns across 7 bases. This CDR3 spans 16 amino acids. Germline V gene sequence: CDR1 MNHNY, CDR2 SVGAGI (reference sequence). J lost 2 bases, V lost 3 bases, and 8 bases had no gene match. The DNA for the CDR3 is TGTGCCAGCAGTTATTCAGGACTAGACTACACAGATACGCAGTATTTT. Translated, it gives CASSYSGLDYTDTQYF.